This T cell receptor beta chain was identified during a study of Ad26.COV2.S vaccination and SARS-CoV-2 variants. Sample treatment: about 20 received Ad26.COV2.S at low or high dose, single or two shots; about 5 received placebo; per-sample allocation not given. Each sample was drawn 63 days after the first injection (of vaccine or placebo). Using immunoSEQ multiplex PCR, the repertoire was profiled, and TCRdb retains in-frame clones only, with some absent. The profile shows roughly 240,000 clones, roughly 90% of them singletons. Germline V gene lookup returns CDR1 KGHDR and CDR2 SFDVKD. The CDR3 covers 11 residues. V was trimmed by 4 bases and J by 5 bases, leaving 2 bases between them.

J is TRBJ1-3 and V is TRBV24-1, with D uncertain. The starting material was peripheral blood, obtained in a trial of Ad26.COV2.S vaccine versus placebo. This TCR was recovered from a person aged 18-65 years who received the Ad26.COV2.S COVID-19 vaccine or a placebo. Written as DNA, the CDR3 is TGTGCCACCAGTGACCGAAACACCATATATTTT. It encodes CATSDRNTIYF.